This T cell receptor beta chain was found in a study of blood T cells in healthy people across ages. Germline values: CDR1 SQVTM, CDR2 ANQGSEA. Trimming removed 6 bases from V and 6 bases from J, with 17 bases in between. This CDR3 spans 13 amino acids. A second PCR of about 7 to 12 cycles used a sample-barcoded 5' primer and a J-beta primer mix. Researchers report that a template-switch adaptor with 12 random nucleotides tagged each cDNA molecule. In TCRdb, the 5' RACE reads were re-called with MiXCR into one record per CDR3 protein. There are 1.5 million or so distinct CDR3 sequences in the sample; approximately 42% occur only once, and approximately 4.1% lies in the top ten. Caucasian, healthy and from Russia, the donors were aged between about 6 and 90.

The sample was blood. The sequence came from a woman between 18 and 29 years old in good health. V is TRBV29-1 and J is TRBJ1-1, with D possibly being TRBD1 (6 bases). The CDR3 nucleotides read TGCAGCGTCCCTCCCCTACAGGGCTCTGAAGCTTTCTTT. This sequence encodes CSVPPLQGSEAFF. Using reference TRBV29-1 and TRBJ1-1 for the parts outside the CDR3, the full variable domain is SAVISQKPSRDICQRGTSLTIQCQVDSQVTMMFWYRQQPGQSLTLIATANQGSEATYESGFVIDKFPISRPNLTFSTLTVSNMSPEDSSIYLCSVPPLQGSEAFFGQGTRLTVV.